Given below is one T cell receptor (beta chain) in context. These data are taken from a study of spatial heterogeneity in lung cancer. TCRdb called the 5' RACE reads again in MiXCR, with one record for every CDR3 protein. The data hold 30,000 to 45,000 distinct CDR3 sequences, with less than 9.5% observed a single time. The CDR3 contains 15 residues. Trimming removed 3 bases from V and 2 bases from J, with 16 bases in between. Germline lookup yields CDR1 DFQATT and CDR2 SNEGSKA (reference sequence). As for time point: sample taken at primary tumor resection. The clonotype originates from a female donor with early-stage non-small cell lung cancer. The specimen comprised PBMCs, sampled at surgery. The V gene is TRBV20-1, the J gene TRBJ2-5; perhaps TRBD1 as D (6 bases). As DNA, the CDR3 is TGCAGTGCTAGGAGTGAGGACAGACCACAAGAGACCCAGTACTTC. Amino acids: CSARSEDRPQETQYF.